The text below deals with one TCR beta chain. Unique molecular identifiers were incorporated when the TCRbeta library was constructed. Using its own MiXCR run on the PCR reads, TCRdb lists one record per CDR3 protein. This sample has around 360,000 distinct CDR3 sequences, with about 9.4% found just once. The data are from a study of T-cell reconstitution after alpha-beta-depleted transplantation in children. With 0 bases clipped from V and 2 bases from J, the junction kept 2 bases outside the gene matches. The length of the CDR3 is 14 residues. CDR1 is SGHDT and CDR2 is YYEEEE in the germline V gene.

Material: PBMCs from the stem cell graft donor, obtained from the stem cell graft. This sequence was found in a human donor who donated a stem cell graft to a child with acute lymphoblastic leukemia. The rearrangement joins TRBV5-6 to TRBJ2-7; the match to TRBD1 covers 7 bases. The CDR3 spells CASSLGGQTYEQYF. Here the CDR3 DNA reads TGTGCCAGCAGCTTGGGGGGACAGACCTACGAGCAGTACTTC.